The 19 T cell receptor beta chains in this list originate from one sample, sequenced in a study of shared clonotypes between healthy human individuals. Assay: immunoSEQ multiplex PCR; the TCRdb copy retains only in-frame clones and omits some. In the table there are under 650,000 clones, 96% of which are singletons. Sample: naive CD4+ T cells sorted from blood. The subset is: CD45RA+ positively selected. These receptor sequences come from a woman in her twenties or thirties in good health.

The chain joins TRBV18 to TRBJ1-5; perhaps TRBD1 as D (6 bases). V lost 3 bases and J lost 3, with 9 bases in between. Germline V gene data show CDR1 as KGHSH and CDR2 as LQKENI. The CDR3 covers 14 residues. CDR3 bases: TGTGCCAGCTCACCTCAGGGGATCAATCAGCCCCAGCATTTT. Translating it yields CASSPQGINQPQHF.

The chain employs TRBV27 and TRBJ2-1; D remains ambiguous. The CDR3 spans 17 residues. Trimming took 6 bases from V and 0 from J, leaving 18 bases between them. The germline gives CDR1 MNHEY, CDR2 SMNVEV (reference sequence). CDR3 in DNA: TGTGCCAGCAGCTCTACCCGGGTTACGAGCTCCTACAATGAGCAGTTCTTC. This translates into CASSSTRVTSSYNEQFF.

The chain carries TRBV19 and TRBJ2-2; D uncertain. Germline loops: CDR1 LNHDA, CDR2 SQIVND (reference sequence). The V end lost 4 bases, the J end lost 5 bases, and 5 bases lay between the germline ends. The CDR3 has 12 amino acids. The chain's CDR3 is CASSTQTGELFF. In nucleotides, the CDR3 is TGTGCCAGTAGTACTCAGACCGGGGAGCTGTTTTTT.

The chain is built from TRBV28 and TRBJ1-2, with TRBD1 matching 7 bases. Germline CDR1 is MDHEN and CDR2 is SYDVKM. V was pared by 6 bases and J by 8 bases, with 9 bases of the junction left unmatched. This CDR3 has 13 amino acids. CDR3 loop: CASSQDTDRGYTF. For the CDR3, the DNA is TGTGCCAGCAGCCAGGACACGGACAGGGGCTACACCTTC.

In DNA form, the CDR3 reads TGTGCCAGCAGCCCTGGGACAGCCGATGTCAAAAACATTCAGTACTTC. This gives the protein CASSPGTADVKNIQYF. V is TRBV9 and J is TRBJ2-4; 7 bases fit TRBD1. The CDR3 runs 16 residues. Unmatched junction bases numbered 10, after V lost 4 bases and J lost 3 bases. From germline, CDR1 is SGDLS and CDR2 YYNGEE.

This clone showed up just once. The chain is built from TRBV28 and TRBJ1-3; 7 positions match TRBD1. The CDR3 has 15 residues. V lost 5 bases and J lost 4; bases outside the gene matches: 8. Germline V gene data show CDR1 as MDHEN and CDR2 as SYDVKM. The CDR3 sequence is CASSIQQGLGNTIYF. The DNA for the CDR3 is TGTGCCAGCAGTATACAACAGGGGCTCGGAAACACCATATATTTT.

The chain uses TRBV27 and TRBJ2-7, with 12 bases lining up with TRBD1. The length of the CDR3 is 15 residues. Losses at the gene ends were 7 bases for V and 5 bases for J; bases not matched to a gene: 9. Germline CDR1 MNHEY, CDR2 SMNVEV (reference sequence). CDR3 bases: TGTGCCAGCAAGCGAAAGGGGACAGGGGGCAACGAGCAGTACTTC. It encodes CASKRKGTGGNEQYF.

This chain links TRBV30 with TRBJ2-7, with 14 bases that match TRBD2. From germline, CDR1 is GTSNPN and CDR2 SVGIG (reference sequence). The CDR3 has 15 residues. Trimming at V came to 3 bases and at J to 5 bases, leaving 6 bases not matched to a gene. In nucleotides, the CDR3 is TGTGCCTGGAGACAGGGACTAGCGGGAGCCAACGAGCAGTACTTC. Its protein product is CAWRQGLAGANEQYF.

V gene TRBV6-5 combines with J gene TRBJ1-1; 8 bases are shared with TRBD1. J gave up 5 bases and V 5 bases, and 7 bases lay outside the gene matches. Per the germline V gene, CDR1 is MNHEY and CDR2 is SVGAGI. This CDR3 spans 14 amino acids. The CDR3 spells CASSQQGGWTEAFF. The CDR3 nucleotides read TGTGCCAGCAGTCAACAGGGGGGATGGACTGAAGCTTTCTTT.

The chain joins TRBV19 to TRBJ2-1; 8 bases map to TRBD2. The CDR3 length is 15 residues. Germline V lookup: CDR1 LNHDA, CDR2 SQIVND (reference sequence). V lost 5 bases, J lost 2 bases, and 5 bases stayed unmatched. The CDR3 coding sequence is TGTGCCAGTAGTCAGACTAGCGTTGCCTACAATGAGCAGTTCTTC. It is translated as CASSQTSVAYNEQFF.

Details on this clone: The sample has other DNA sequences that encode this CDR3 too. This chain uses TRBV28 with TRBJ1-1; TRBD1 matches 9 bases. This CDR3 is built from 13 residues. The J segment lost 3 bases and the V segment lost 6 bases, leaving 2 bases of the junction unmatched. Germline lookup yields CDR1 MDHEN and CDR2 SYDVKM. The CDR3 sequence: CASRGQGYTEAFF. CDR3 nucleotides: TGTGCCAGCAGAGGACAGGGGTACACTGAAGCTTTCTTT.

J is TRBJ2-2 and V is TRBV5-1; 10 bases line up with TRBD2. The CDR3 runs to 16 residues. J gave up 1 base and V 0 bases, and 0 bases lay outside the gene matches. CDR1 is SGHRS, CDR2 YFSETQ, per germline. CDR3 in amino acids: CASSLGTSGNTGELFF. CDR3 nucleotides: TGCGCCAGCAGCTTGGGGACTAGCGGGAACACCGGGGAGCTGTTTTTT.

CDR3 DNA sequence: TGCAGCGTTCACCCGATGACAGGGAACAATCAGCCCCAGCATTTT. Translated: CSVHPMTGNNQPQHF. The chain has TRBV29-1 and TRBJ1-5; 7 bases line up with TRBD1. Germline CDR1 reads SQVTM; CDR2 reads ANQGSEA. The CDR3 has 15 amino acids. V lost 5 bases to trimming and J lost 3 bases; unmatched junction nucleotides: 10.

The chain carries TRBV7-3 and TRBJ2-5; D might be TRBD1 (6 bases). The CDR3 contains 13 residues. The ends were cut back, 2 bases at V and 4 bases at J, with 8 bases in the middle. The V gene's germline CDR1 is SGHTA and CDR2 FQGTGA. CDR3 sequence reads: CASSLDRRETQYF. The CDR3 bases are TGTGCCAGCAGCTTAGACAGGCGAGAGACCCAGTACTTC. The whole variable domain, remainder taken from reference TRBV7-3 and TRBJ2-5, is GAGVSQTPSNKVTEKGKYVELRCDPISGHTALYWYRQSLGQGPEFLIYFQGTGAADDSGLPNDRFFAVRPEGSVSTLKIQRTERGDSAVYLCASSLDRRETQYFGPGTRLLVL.

The genes are TRBV5-5 and TRBJ2-1; TRBD2 agrees at 10 bases. The germline CDR1 and CDR2 sequences are SGHKS and YYEKEE (reference sequence). V was pared by 4 bases and J by 4 bases, with 5 bases of the junction left unmatched. The CDR3 has 15 amino acids. DNA of the CDR3: TGTGCCAGCAGCATAACTAGCGGGACATACAATGAGCAGTTCTTC. Translating it yields CASSITSGTYNEQFF.

The V gene is TRBV25-1, the J gene TRBJ2-7; D remains ambiguous. The V gene lost 2 bases and the J gene lost 3 bases, with 8 bases spanning the gap. Per germline, CDR1 MGHDK and CDR2 SYGVNS. The CDR3 sequence is 13 residues long. The CDR3 DNA reads TGTGCCAGCAGTGAAAGGGTTCTCTACGAGCAGTACTTC. This translates into CASSERVLYEQYF.

The CDR3 is CASRGDRENTEAFF. The DNA of the CDR3 is TGTGCCAGCAGAGGGGACAGGGAGAACACTGAAGCTTTCTTT. The chain is built from TRBV28 and TRBJ1-1; 9 bases agree with TRBD1. Germline loops: CDR1 MDHEN, CDR2 SYDVKM. CDR3 length: 14 amino acids. With 6 bases clipped from V and 1 base from J, the junction kept 3 bases outside the gene matches.

The gene calls are TRBV7-9 and TRBJ2-5; 8 bases agree with TRBD2. The germline CDR1 and CDR2 sequences are SEHNR and FQNEAQ (reference sequence). The trim removed 0 bases at V and 5 bases at J, leaving 8 bases unmatched. The CDR3 is made up of 16 amino acids. The DNA of the CDR3 is TGTGCCAGCAGCTTAGCGAGACGGGAGGGTGGGGAGACCCAGTACTTC. Translated: CASSLARREGGETQYF.

The chain couples TRBV19 to TRBJ2-5; 13 bases line up with TRBD2. This CDR3 has 16 residues. Germline CDR1 and CDR2: LNHDA and SQIVND (reference sequence). V was pared by 5 bases and J by 5 bases, with 8 bases of the junction left unmatched. CDR3 sequence: CASSSGLAGVGETQYF. DNA of the CDR3: TGTGCCAGTAGTTCCGGACTAGCGGGAGTGGGGGAGACCCAGTACTTC.